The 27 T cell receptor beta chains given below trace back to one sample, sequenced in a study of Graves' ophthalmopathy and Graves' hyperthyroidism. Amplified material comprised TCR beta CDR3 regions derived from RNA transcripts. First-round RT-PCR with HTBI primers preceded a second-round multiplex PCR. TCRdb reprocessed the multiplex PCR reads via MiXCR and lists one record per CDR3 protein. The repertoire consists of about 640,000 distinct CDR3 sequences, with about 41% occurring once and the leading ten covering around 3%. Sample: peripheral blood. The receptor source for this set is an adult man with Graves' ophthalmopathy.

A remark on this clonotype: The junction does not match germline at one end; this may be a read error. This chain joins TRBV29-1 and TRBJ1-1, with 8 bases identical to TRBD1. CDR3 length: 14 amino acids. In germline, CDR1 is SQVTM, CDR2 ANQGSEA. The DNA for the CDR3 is TGCAGCTTTGAAGGACAGGGCTCGAACACTGAAGCTTTCTTT. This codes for CSFEGQGSNTEAFF.

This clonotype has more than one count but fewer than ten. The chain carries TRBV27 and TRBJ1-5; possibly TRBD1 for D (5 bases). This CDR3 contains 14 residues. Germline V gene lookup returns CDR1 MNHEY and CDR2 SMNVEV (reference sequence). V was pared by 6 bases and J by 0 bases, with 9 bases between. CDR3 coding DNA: TGTGCCAGCAGGCCAGACAGTAGCAATCAGCCCCAGCATTTT. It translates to CASRPDSSNQPQHF.

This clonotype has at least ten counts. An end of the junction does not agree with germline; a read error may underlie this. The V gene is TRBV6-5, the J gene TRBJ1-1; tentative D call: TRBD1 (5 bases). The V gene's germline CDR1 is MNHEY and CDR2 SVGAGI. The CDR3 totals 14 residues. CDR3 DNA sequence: TGTGCCAGCAGTTACTCGAACAGGAACGCTGAAGCTTTCTTT. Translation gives CASSYSNRNAEAFF.

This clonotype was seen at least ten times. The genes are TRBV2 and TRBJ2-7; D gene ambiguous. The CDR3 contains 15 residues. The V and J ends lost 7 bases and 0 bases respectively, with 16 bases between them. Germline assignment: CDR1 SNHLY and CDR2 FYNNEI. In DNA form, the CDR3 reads TGTGCCAGCACCGTCGACAACTTGCTCTCCTACGAGCAGTACTTC. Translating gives CASTVDNLLSYEQYF.

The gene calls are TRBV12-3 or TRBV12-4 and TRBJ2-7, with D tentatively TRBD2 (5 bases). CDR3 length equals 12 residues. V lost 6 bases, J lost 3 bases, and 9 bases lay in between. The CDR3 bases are TGTGCCAGCAGCCCAGAGGGCTACGAGCAGTACGTC. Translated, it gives CASSPEGYEQYV.

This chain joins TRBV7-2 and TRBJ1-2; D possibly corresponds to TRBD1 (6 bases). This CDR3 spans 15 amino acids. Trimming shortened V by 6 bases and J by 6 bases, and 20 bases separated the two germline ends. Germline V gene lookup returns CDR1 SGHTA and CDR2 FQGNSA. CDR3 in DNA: TGTGCCAGCAGAGCGCTCAGGAGTCGGGACAATGGCTACACCTTC. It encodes CASRALRSRDNGYTF.

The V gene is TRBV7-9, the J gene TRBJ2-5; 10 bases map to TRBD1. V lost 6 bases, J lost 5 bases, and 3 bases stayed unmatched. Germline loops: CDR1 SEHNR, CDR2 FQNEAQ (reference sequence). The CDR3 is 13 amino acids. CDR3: CASRTGGLETQYF. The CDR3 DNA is TGTGCCAGCAGGACAGGGGGCTTGGAGACCCAGTACTTC. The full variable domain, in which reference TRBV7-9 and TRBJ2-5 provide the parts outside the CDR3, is DTGVSQNPRHKITKRGQNVTFRCDPISEHNRLYWYRQTLGQGPEFLTYFQNEAQLEKSRLLSDRFSAERPKGSFSTLEIQRTEQGDSAMYLCASRTGGLETQYFGPGTRLLVL.

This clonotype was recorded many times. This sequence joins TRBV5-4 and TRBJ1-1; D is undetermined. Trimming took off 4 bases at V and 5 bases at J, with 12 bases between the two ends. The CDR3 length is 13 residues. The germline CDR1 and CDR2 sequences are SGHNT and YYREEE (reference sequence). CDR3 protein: CASSQTHGTEAFF. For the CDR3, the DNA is TGTGCCAGCAGCCAAACACATGGAACTGAAGCTTTCTTT.

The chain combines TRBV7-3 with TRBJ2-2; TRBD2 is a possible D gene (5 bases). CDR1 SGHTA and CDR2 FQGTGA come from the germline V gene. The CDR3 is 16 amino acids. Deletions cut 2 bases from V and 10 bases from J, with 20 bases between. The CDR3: CASSLGFRAGAAELFF. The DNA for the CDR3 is TGTGCCAGCAGCTTAGGGTTCCGGGCGGGTGCCGCGGAGCTGTTTTTT.

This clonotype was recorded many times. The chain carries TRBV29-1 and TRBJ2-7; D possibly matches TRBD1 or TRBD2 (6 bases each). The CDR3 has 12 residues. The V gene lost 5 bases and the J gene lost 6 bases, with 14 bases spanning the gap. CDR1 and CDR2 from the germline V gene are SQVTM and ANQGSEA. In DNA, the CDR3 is TGCAGCGTTAGGGGGGACACGTCCGAGCAGTACTTC. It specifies CSVRGDTSEQYF.

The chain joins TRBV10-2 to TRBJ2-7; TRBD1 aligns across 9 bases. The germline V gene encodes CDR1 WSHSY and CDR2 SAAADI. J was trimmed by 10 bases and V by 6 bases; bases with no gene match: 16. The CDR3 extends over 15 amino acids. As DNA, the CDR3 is TGCGCCAGCAGCGGCTCCGGGACAGGGCCGTTACTCCAGTACTTC. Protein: CASSGSGTGPLLQYF.

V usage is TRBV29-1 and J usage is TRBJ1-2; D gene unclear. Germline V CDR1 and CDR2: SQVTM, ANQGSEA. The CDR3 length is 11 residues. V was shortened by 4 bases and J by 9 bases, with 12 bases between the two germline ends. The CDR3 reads CSVVWVDRYTF. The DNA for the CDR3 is TGCAGCGTTGTGTGGGTAGATCGCTACACCTTC.

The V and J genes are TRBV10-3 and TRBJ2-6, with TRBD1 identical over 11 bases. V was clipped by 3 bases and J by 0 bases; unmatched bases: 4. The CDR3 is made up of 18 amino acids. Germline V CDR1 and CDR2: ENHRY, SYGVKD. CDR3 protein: CAISDPGTGGSGANVLTF. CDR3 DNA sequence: TGTGCCATCAGTGACCCCGGGACAGGGGGCTCTGGGGCCAACGTCCTGACTTTC.

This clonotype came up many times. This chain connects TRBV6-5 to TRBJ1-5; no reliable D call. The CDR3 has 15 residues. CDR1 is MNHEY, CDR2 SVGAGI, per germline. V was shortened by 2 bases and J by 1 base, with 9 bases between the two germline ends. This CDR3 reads CASSYNGYSNQPQHF. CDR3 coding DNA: TGTGCCAGCAGTTACAACGGGTACAGCAATCAGCCCCAGCATTTT.

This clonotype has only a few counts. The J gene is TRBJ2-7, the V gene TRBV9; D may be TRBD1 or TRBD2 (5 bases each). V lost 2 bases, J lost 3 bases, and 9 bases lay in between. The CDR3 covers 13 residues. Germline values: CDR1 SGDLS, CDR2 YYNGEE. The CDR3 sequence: CASSVGENYEQYF. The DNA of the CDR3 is TGTGCCAGCAGCGTGGGGGAAAACTACGAGCAGTACTTC.

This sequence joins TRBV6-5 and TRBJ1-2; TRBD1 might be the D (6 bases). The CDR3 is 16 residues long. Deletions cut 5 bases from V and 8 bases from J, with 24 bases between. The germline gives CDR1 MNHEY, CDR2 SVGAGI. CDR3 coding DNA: TGTGCCAGCAGTATCCTGGGTGGGACACAGGGAAGGGGCTACACCTTC. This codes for CASSILGGTQGRGYTF.

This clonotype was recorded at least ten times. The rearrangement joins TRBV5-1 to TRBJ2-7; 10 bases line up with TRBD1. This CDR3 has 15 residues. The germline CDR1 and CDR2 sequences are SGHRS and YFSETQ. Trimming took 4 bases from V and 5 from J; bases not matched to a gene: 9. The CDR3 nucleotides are TGCGCCAGCAGCCTAGACCGGGACAGGGGACACGAGCAGTACTTC. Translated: CASSLDRDRGHEQYF. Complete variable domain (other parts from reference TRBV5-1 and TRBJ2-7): KAGVTQTPRYLIKTRGQQVTLSCSPISGHRSVSWYQQTPGQGLQFLFEYFSETQRNKGNFPGRFSGRQFSNSRSEMNVSTLELGDSALYLCASSLDRDRGHEQYFGPGTRLTVT.

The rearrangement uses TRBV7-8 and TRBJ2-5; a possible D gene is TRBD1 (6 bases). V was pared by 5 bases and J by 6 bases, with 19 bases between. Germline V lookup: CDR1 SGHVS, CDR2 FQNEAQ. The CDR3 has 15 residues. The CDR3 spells CASSLQGPASKTQYF. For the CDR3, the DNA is TGTGCCAGCAGCCTACAGGGACCAGCATCGAAGACCCAGTACTTC.

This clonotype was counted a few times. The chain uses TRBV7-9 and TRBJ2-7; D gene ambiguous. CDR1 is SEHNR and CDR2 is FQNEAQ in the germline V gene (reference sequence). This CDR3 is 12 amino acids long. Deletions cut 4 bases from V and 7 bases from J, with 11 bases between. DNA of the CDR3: TGTGCCAGCAGCTCCCGCGGCCGTGAGCAGTACTTC. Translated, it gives CASSSRGREQYF.

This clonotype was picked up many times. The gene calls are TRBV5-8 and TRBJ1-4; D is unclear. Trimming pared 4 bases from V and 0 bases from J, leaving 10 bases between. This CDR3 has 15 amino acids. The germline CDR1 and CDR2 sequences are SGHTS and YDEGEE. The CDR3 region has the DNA TGTGCCAGCAGCCCAGAGACCGCAACTAATGAAAAACTGTTTTTT. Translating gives CASSPETATNEKLFF.

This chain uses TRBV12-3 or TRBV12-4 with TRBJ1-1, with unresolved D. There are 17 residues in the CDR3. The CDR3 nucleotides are TGTGCTAGTGGTTTGGTAGTACAGAGCCCAGGTAACACTGAAGCTTTCTTT. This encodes CASGLVVQSPGNTEAFF.

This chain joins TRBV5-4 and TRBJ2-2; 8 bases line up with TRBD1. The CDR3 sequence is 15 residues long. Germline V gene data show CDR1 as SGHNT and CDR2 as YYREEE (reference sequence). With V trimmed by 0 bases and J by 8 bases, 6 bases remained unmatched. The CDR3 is CASSLVLRGQGELFF. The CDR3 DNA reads TGTGCCAGCAGCTTGGTCCTCAGGGGGCAGGGGGAGCTGTTTTTT.

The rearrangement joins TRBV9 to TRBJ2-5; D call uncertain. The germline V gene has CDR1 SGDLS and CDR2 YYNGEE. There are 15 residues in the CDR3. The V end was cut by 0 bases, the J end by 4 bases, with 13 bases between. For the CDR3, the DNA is TGTGCCAGCAGCGTAGGAGGTAGGGCCTCAGAGACCCAGTACTTC. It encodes CASSVGGRASETQYF.

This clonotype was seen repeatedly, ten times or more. CDR3 in DNA: TGTGCCATCAGCCGGGACAGGTTGTCCGGCTACACCTTC. This translates into CAISRDRLSGYTF. This chain joins TRBV10-3 and TRBJ1-2; 8 positions agree with TRBD1. The V gene end was trimmed by 6 bases and the J gene end by 8 bases; junction bases not matched to a gene: 8. There are 13 residues in the CDR3. Germline assignment: CDR1 ENHRY and CDR2 SYGVKD.

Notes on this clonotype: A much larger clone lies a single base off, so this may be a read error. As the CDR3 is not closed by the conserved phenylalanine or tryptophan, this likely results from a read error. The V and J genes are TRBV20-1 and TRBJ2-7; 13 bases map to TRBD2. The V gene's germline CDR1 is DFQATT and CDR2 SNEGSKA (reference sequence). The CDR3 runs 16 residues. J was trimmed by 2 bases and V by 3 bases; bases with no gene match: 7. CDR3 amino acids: CSARPGLAGYTYEQYL. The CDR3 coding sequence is TGCAGTGCTAGGCCGGGACTAGCGGGATATACCTACGAGCAGTACCTC.

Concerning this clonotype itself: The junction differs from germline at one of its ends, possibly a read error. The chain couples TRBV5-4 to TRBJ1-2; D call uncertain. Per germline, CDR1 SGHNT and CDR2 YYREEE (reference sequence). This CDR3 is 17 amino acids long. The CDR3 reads CVSSSVGTVRENYGYTF. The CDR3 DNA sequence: TGTGTCAGCAGCTCGGTAGGCACAGTAAGAGAGAACTATGGCTACACCTTC.

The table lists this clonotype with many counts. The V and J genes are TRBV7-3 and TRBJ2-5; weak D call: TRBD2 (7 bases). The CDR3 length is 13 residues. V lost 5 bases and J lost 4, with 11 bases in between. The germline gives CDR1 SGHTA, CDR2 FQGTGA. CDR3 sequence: CASSPRGAETQYF. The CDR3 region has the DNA TGTGCCAGCAGCCCCCGGGGGGCAGAGACCCAGTACTTC.